The T cell receptor beta chain described here comes from a study of blood T cell repertoires in COVID-19. Overall study context: COVID-19 samples, acute and convalescent, were from the United States, Italy and Spain. The cDNA or gDNA used as material had been derived from T cells, B-cell-depleted T cells, or PBMCs.

Trimming left V 2 bases short and J 0 bases short, with 6 bases between. The germline V gene encodes CDR1 SQVTM and CDR2 ANQGSEA. CDR3 length equals 13 residues. Under the authors' procedure: Nucleated cell number was recorded as an estimate derived from reference gene primer amplification. Data came from immunoSEQ multiplex PCR; TCRdb stores just in-frame clones and leaves some out. D and trimming were read from the DNA, whereas the V and J calls and clone size are those reported in that table. The sample consists of 200,000 to 250,000 clones, 70% to 85% of them appearing once. This sequence joins TRBV29-1 and TRBJ2-3; TRBD1 might be the D (5 bases). The source of this sequence is a woman of 80 years or more with active or convalescent COVID-19. The sample was peripheral blood. The CDR3 reads CSVEQGSTDTQYF. The DNA of the CDR3 is TGCAGCGTTGAACAGGGAAGCACAGATACGCAGTATTTT.